Given below is one T cell receptor beta chain in context. Its antigen target is currently unknown. The input lacks base qualities; no much larger clone sits a single base away. The sample carries other DNA sequences with the same CDR3. Each donor gave one peripheral blood draw, roughly 110 mL on average, collected into heparinised tubes. Using a panel that included CD45RO, CCR7, CD25, CD127, CD95 and CD27, naive, central memory, regulatory and stem cell-like memory CD4+ T cells were sorted on a BD FACSAria II. All sorted populations exceeded 95% purity. PBMCs were isolated immediately by Lymphoprep density gradient centrifugation and stained directly without culture. So that batch effects would be minimized, each experiment stained and sorted samples in pairs, pairing one healthy donor with one patient. This entry comes from a study of beta chain features in type 1 diabetes listed by TCRdb under 2018. About the full investigation: No differences in mean age, gender distribution, total cell number or subset yield were found between patients and healthy donors. Across all samples, approximately 100 million sorted cells were examined, and cell number per subset correlated strongly with RNA yield. The study compared TCRB repertoires of sorted circulating CD4+ T cell subsets between recently diagnosed type 1 diabetes patients and matched healthy donors. Regulatory and stem cell-like memory subsets were isolated from only 8 patients and roughly 8 healthy donors, whereas naive and central memory subsets came from all 30 or so donors.

The High Capacity cDNA Reverse Transcription Kit was used to reverse transcribe all of the isolated RNA, meaning that expressed TCRB transcripts were what got sequenced. Deep immunoSEQ sequencing was applied to naive, central memory and regulatory T cell samples, giving an average of around 4 million total reads per sample. Sorted cells were lysed in RLT buffer and RNA was extracted with DNase-treated RNeasy Micro or Mini kits, depending on cell number. To prevent cross-contamination, each cell subset was processed individually, whereas patient and healthy donor samples were processed jointly. Using the immunoSEQ multiplex PCR, TCRB sequences were amplified from cDNA into 87-bp fragments spanning the CDR3 region. Sequencing of the amplicons was done on the Illumina HiSeq platform. The authors processed their data as follows. PCR bias was computationally corrected using synthetic template baselines, reads within Hamming distance 2 were collapsed, and singletons that could not be merged were discarded. By aligning reads against IMGT, V, D and J genes, CDR3 length, and insertions or deletions at six rearrangement sites were assigned. Within each subset, clonotype counts were normalized to the number of sorted cells before true diversity and Gini coefficients were calculated with the tcR R package. Repertoire sharing was quantified using the overlap coefficient calculated on TCRB nucleotide sequences. Held by TCRdb, this immuneACCESS table contains in-frame sequences only and omits some clones. Under half of the omission traces to an unresolved V gene where checked; the cause of the rest is unknown. V and J calls and clone size follow that table, whereas D and trimming were derived from the DNA. The sample data list hundreds of thousands of clones, and under 8.5% of these were observed just once. In total, the top ten clones hold under 0.5% of the sample.

What the study reported, not specific to this receptor: A moderate but significant shortening of TCRB CDR3 length was observed in type 1 diabetes patients in all four CD4+ subsets. Naive, central memory and regulatory TCRB repertoires appeared to be more similar among patients than among healthy donors. Because the HLA sub-analyses included only small numbers of individuals, any influence of HLA type on TCRB rearrangement was left unresolved. Patients with type 1 diabetes made fewer insertions and deleted more nucleotides at VDJ recombination sites, implying thymic rearrangement abnormalities. Shorter templates might be favored by PCR, yet because patient and control samples were amplified and corrected together, any such skew would affect both groups equally. Sequencing cDNA rather than genomic DNA could over-represent highly expressing activated cells, although activation and CD3 levels did not differ between groups.

The sequencing input was central memory CD4+ T cells from blood. The clonotype originates from a woman aged 18-29 years in good health.

The DNA sequence is as follows: TGTGCCAGCACAAAACGGGACGGTCAGCCCCAGCATTTT. It translates to CASTKRDGQPQHF. The chain employs TRBV21-1 and TRBJ1-5. TRBV21-1 represents a pseudogene. From the cysteine up to the phenylalanine, the CDR3 has a length of 13 residues. The CDR3 DNA has 39 bases and is translated from base 1.